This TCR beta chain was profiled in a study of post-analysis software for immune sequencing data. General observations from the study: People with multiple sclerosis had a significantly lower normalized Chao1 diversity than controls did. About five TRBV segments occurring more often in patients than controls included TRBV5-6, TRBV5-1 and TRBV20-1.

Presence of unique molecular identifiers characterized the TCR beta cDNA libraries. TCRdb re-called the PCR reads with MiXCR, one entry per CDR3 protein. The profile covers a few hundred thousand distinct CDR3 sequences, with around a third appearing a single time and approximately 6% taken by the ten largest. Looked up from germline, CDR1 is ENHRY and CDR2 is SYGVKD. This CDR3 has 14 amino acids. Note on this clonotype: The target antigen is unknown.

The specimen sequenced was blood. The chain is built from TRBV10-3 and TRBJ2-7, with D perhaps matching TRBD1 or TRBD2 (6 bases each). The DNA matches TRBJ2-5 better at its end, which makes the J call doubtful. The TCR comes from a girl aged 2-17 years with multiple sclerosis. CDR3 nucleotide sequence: TGTGCCATCAGTGAGTCCTCGGGGGCGGAGACCCAGTACTTC. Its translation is CAISESSGAETQYF.